This TCR beta chain came from a study of blood T cell repertoires in COVID-19. In the study overall: PBMCs, B-cell-depleted T cells, or T cells provided the cDNA or gDNA that made up the material.

Original processing methods: For nucleated cells, counts were estimated from reference gene primer amplification. The repertoire was sequenced with immunoSEQ multiplex PCR; TCRdb's copy has only in-frame clones and lacks some. V and J calls and clone size are as listed in that table; D and trimming were resolved from the DNA. The sample carries roughly 220,000 clones, about 90% recorded once. V lost 3 bases and J lost 4; bases outside the gene matches: 11. The CDR3 sequence is 16 residues long. Germline lookup yields CDR1 SGHNT and CDR2 YYREEE (reference sequence). The clonotype comes from a woman aged 45-65 years with acute COVID-19. Material: PBMCs or T cells enriched from blood (not recorded which). The V call is TRBV5-4, the J call TRBJ2-3, with 7 bases fitting TRBD1. The CDR3 region has the DNA TGTGCCAGCAGCTCAAGCTGGGGACAGTATCCAGATACGCAGTATTTT. Protein: CASSSSWGQYPDTQYF.